The rows below give T cell receptor beta chains drawn from one sample of a study of blood T cell repertoires in COVID-19. TCRdb keeps only in-frame clones here, not all; method: immunoSEQ multiplex PCR. Here the sample spans 200,000 to 250,000 clones, 87% being singletons. The sequenced material came from PBMCs or T cells enriched from blood (not recorded which). These receptor sequences come from a man younger than 30 with acute COVID-19. CDR3s include the opening cysteine and the closing phenylalanine or tryptophan. The D gene is left open where the match is weak. A row's size may be missing; if present it is once, few, many or a size class.

>TRBJ2-1|NA|NA|TRBV24-1
CATSDLREGDEQFF
TGTGCCACCAGTGATTTGCGAGAGGGCGATGAGCAGTTCTTC
>TRBJ2-7|few|NA|TRBV7-2
CASSLFEAEQQYF
TGTGCCAGCAGCTTATTCGAGGCAGAGCAGCAGTACTTC
>TRBJ1-4|NA|NA|TRBV28
CASRYTGLNEKLFF
TGTGCCAGCAGGTACACAGGTCTCAATGAAAAACTGTTTTTT
>TRBJ1-5|NA|NA|TRBV19
CASSILGNQPQHF
TGTGCCAGTAGTATCCTCGGGAATCAGCCCCAGCATTTT
>TRBJ2-5|NA|TRBD2|TRBV11-2
CASSLGRAGGPETQYF
TGTGCCAGCAGCTTAGGTCGTGCGGGAGGGCCGGAGACCCAGTACTTC
>TRBJ1-2|NA|TRBD1|TRBV30
CAWEGTGGSNGYTF
TGTGCCTGGGAAGGGACAGGGGGATCGAACGGCTACACCTTC
>TRBJ2-1|NA|TRBD1|TRBV7-9
CASSLGPGTGRYNEQFF
TGTGCCAGCAGCTTAGGTCCCGGGACAGGTAGGTACAATGAGCAGTTCTTC
>TRBJ1-5|few|TRBD1|TRBV28
CASSLSSGQGGQPQHF
TGTGCCAGCAGTTTATCATCCGGTCAGGGGGGCCAGCCCCAGCATTTT
>TRBJ2-5|NA|NA|TRBV28
CASSQFLTGQGTQYF
TGTGCCAGCAGCCAATTCTTGACTGGCCAAGGGACCCAGTACTTC
>TRBJ2-1|NA|TRBD1|TRBV9
CASSFGTGGRNEQFF
TGTGCCAGCAGCTTCGGGACAGGGGGAAGGAATGAGCAGTTCTTC
>TRBJ1-2|NA|NA|TRBV18
CASLDAGAATYGYTF
TGTGCCAGCCTAGATGCGGGGGCAGCCACCTATGGCTACACCTTC
>TRBJ2-1|NA|NA|TRBV29-1
CSVRTGSGQFF
TGCAGCGTCCGGACCGGGAGCGGGCAGTTCTTC
>TRBJ2-1|NA|NA|TRBV4-1
CASSQVTLVDEQFF
TGCGCCAGCAGCCAAGTAACCCTTGTAGATGAGCAGTTCTTC
>TRBJ2-1|NA|NA|TRBV24-1
CATRSFSYNEQFF
TGTGCCACCCGCAGTTTCTCCTACAATGAGCAGTTCTTC
>TRBJ1-1|NA|NA|TRBV7-2
CASSLDRLGGTEAFF
TGTGCCAGCAGCTTAGACAGGCTGGGTGGCACTGAAGCTTTCTTT
>TRBJ2-7|NA|NA|TRBV7-9
CASTGAESSYEQYF
TGTGCCAGCACAGGGGCGGAAAGCTCCTACGAGCAGTACTTC
>TRBJ1-5|NA|TRBD1|TRBV28
CASSLSGTGIQPQHF
TGTGCCAGCAGTTTATCGGGGACAGGGATTCAGCCCCAGCATTTT
>TRBJ2-1|NA|NA|TRBV4-3
CASSQVLASNNEQFF
TGCGCCAGCAGCCAAGTACTAGCCTCTAACAATGAGCAGTTCTTC
>TRBJ1-1|NA|NA|TRBV10-3
CAISEKGMNTEAFF
TGTGCCATCAGTGAGAAGGGGATGAACACTGAAGCTTTCTTT
>TRBJ2-3|NA|TRBD1|TRBV24-1
CASAGQGGTDTQYF
TGTGCCAGCGCCGGACAGGGGGGGACAGATACGCAGTATTTT